Below, 15 T cell receptor beta chains from the same sample are listed, as sequenced in a study of cytomegalovirus exposure and HLA in healthy donors. 60 Vbeta and 13 Jbeta primers were used in PCR. The method was immunoSEQ multiplex PCR; TCRdb's version includes in-frame clones alone and lacks a portion of them. The top ten clones hold approximately 15% of a sample with approximately 150,000 clones, roughly 80% of them seen once. Sequencing was carried out using PBMCs. The source is a middle-aged woman in good health and CMV-seronegative.

The V and J genes are TRBV2 and TRBJ2-5; 7 nucleotides match TRBD2. The end of the DNA fits TRBJ2-7 better, so the J call may be wrong. The CDR3 contains 13 residues. CDR1 SNHLY and CDR2 FYNNEI come from the germline V gene. CDR3 nucleotides: TGTGCCGGCAAGAGGGAGGGTTTAAGCGAGCAGTACTTC. Its translation is CAGKREGLSEQYF.

The chain recombines TRBV10-3 with TRBJ2-5, with a tentative D call TRBD1 (6 bases). Judging by the DNA end, TRBJ2-7 fits better; the J call may be wrong. Per the germline V gene, CDR1 is ENHRY and CDR2 is SYGVKD. This CDR3 has 12 amino acids. The CDR3 DNA reads as TGTGCCATTCGACAGGCCGTCGACGAGCAGTACTTC. It translates to CAIRQAVDEQYF.

This chain uses TRBV29-1 with TRBJ2-2; possible D gene TRBD2, 5 bases. This CDR3 comprises 14 residues. In germline, CDR1 is SQVTM, CDR2 ANQGSEA. Trimming took 2 bases from V and 5 from J, leaving 12 bases between them. The DNA of the CDR3 is TGCAGCGTTGAAAGGCTAGCTGGGACCGGGGAGCTGTTTTTT. Translating gives CSVERLAGTGELFF.

V usage is TRBV6-5 and J usage is TRBJ1-1, with TRBD1 as a possible D gene (5 bases). The CDR3 totals 12 residues. V was clipped by 10 bases and J by 2 bases, with 11 bases between them. Germline V CDR1 and CDR2: MNHEY, SVGAGI. In nucleotides, the CDR3 is TGTGCCATCAGAGGGGTTAACACTGAAGCTTTCTTT. It translates to CAIRGVNTEAFF.

V usage is TRBV6-5 and J usage is TRBJ1-1; 9 bases agree with TRBD1. The V gene end was trimmed by 5 bases and the J gene end by 1 base; junction bases not matched to a gene: 5. From germline, CDR1 is MNHEY and CDR2 SVGAGI. The CDR3 sequence is 15 residues long. CDR3 DNA sequence: TGTGCCAGCAGTGGGGGACAGGGAACGAACACTGAAGCTTTCTTT. Amino acid sequence: CASSGGQGTNTEAFF.

This clone is a singleton in its sample. V usage is TRBV25-1 and J usage is TRBJ1-4; D is possibly TRBD1 (5 bases). V shed 1 base and J shed 4 bases, with 16 bases lying between them. From germline, CDR1 is MGHDK and CDR2 SYGVNS. There are 17 residues in the CDR3. CDR3: CASSELVRSGRNEKLFF. In nucleotides, the CDR3 is TGTGCCAGCAGTGAATTGGTCAGATCAGGGCGTAATGAAAAACTGTTTTTT.

The CDR3 DNA reads TGTGCCAGCAGCTTATGGACTAGCGGGAGGGGGGAGCTGTTTTTT. Its protein is CASSLWTSGRGELFF. This chain uses TRBV7-2 with TRBJ2-2, with 14 bases aligning to TRBD2. J was trimmed by 8 bases and V by 2 bases; bases with no gene match: 1. Germline-derived CDR1 and CDR2 are SGHTA and FQGNSA. The CDR3 totals 15 residues. Drawing the rest from reference TRBV7-2 and TRBJ2-2, the complete variable domain is GAGVSQSPSNKVTEKGKDVELRCDPISGHTALYWYRQSLGQGLEFLIYFQGNSAPDKSGLPSDRFSAERTGGSVSTLTIQRTQQEDSAVYLCASSLWTSGRGELFFGEGSRLTVL.

This clone is a singleton in its sample. The rearrangement joins TRBV11-3 to TRBJ2-3, with a possible D match to TRBD1 (5 bases). CDR3 length: 17 residues. V was clipped by 7 bases and J by 2 bases, with 22 bases between them. Germline V gene data show CDR1 as SGHNT and CDR2 as YENEEA. In DNA form, the CDR3 reads TGTGCCAGCACTGATCGTGGGGCCCGCCTCAACACAGATACGCAGTATTTT. The encoded protein is CASTDRGARLNTDTQYF.

V is TRBV25-1 and J is TRBJ1-4; tentative D call: TRBD1 (6 bases). The CDR3 is made up of 17 amino acids. Germline lookup yields CDR1 MGHDK and CDR2 SYGVNS. Trimming removed 0 bases at V and 3 bases at J, with 14 bases between. The CDR3 reads CASSEYTPTGSNEKLFF. In DNA form, the CDR3 reads TGTGCCAGCAGTGAATATACGCCGACAGGCTCTAATGAAAAACTGTTTTTT.

The table lists this clone with a few counts. The V call is TRBV28, the J call TRBJ1-6, with 11 bases matching TRBD1. Germline V gene sequence: CDR1 MDHEN, CDR2 SYDVKM. The CDR3 is 14 residues long. V dropped 7 bases and J dropped 6; count of bases not matched to a gene: 2. The CDR3, as DNA: TGTGCCAGCACCGGGACAGGGGGTAATTCACCCCTCCACTTT. It specifies CASTGTGGNSPLHF.

This chain links TRBV7-6 with TRBJ2-1; 13 bases fit TRBD2. Per the germline V gene, CDR1 is SGHVS and CDR2 is FNYEAQ. This CDR3 spans 15 amino acids. After removal of 5 bases from V and 7 bases from J, the junction contained 5 bases not matched to a gene. CDR3 DNA sequence: TGTGCCAGCAGCAGGGGACTAGCGGGACAGAATGAGCAGTTCTTC. Translated: CASSRGLAGQNEQFF.

This clone was seen just once. The CDR3 DNA reads TGTGCCAGCAGGAACCAGGGAATTGGGTCCGGGTCAGCTAACTATGGCTACACCTTC. Residues: CASRNQGIGSGSANYGYTF. The genes are TRBV7-9 and TRBJ1-2; maybe TRBD1 (5 bases). The CDR3 spans 19 residues. V was trimmed by 6 bases and J by 0 bases, leaving 26 bases between them. In germline, CDR1 is SEHNR, CDR2 FQNEAQ (reference sequence).

The chain is built from TRBV10-2 and TRBJ2-2, with D possibly TRBD2 on 6 matching bases. V lost 2 bases to trimming and J lost 4 bases, with 14 bases between them. This CDR3 has 16 residues. Germline loops: CDR1 WSHSY, CDR2 SAAADI. The CDR3: CASSEGREPSTGELFF. The CDR3 DNA reads TGCGCCAGCAGTGAGGGGCGGGAACCTTCCACCGGGGAGCTGTTTTTT.

V is TRBV18 and J is TRBJ1-2; 7 nucleotides agree with TRBD1. V lost 3 bases to trimming and J lost 5 bases; unmatched junction nucleotides: 9. Per germline, CDR1 KGHSH and CDR2 LQKENI. CDR3 length: 15 amino acids. The CDR3 loop is CASSPDRAKLYGYTF. CDR3 coding DNA: TGTGCCAGCTCACCCGACAGGGCGAAGCTATATGGCTACACCTTC.

The CDR3: CASSRPTGGAVNTGELFF. CDR3 nucleotide sequence: TGTGCCAGCAGCCGTCCGACAGGGGGAGCGGTAAACACCGGGGAGCTGTTTTTT. V is TRBV7-2 and J is TRBJ2-2; 9 bases align to TRBD1. The CDR3 is made up of 18 amino acids. CDR1 and CDR2 (germline): SGHTA, FQGNSA. V lost 5 bases to trimming and J lost 2 bases; unmatched junction nucleotides: 12.